One T cell receptor beta chain is described in this entry. What it binds is unknown. This entry comes from a study of identical twins. Study-wide results and caveats: Conclusions leaned on cross-sectional statistical analysis and did not track the same donors over time. Modelling underestimated the level of out-of-frame TCR alpha sharing observed in monozygotic twins. Weaker excess sharing between twins was seen in beta out-of-frame sequences.

The CDR3 covers 13 residues. V dropped 3 bases and J dropped 3; count of bases not matched to a gene: 1. Germline CDR1 and CDR2: LGHNA and YSLEER. TCRdb reprocessed the 5' RACE reads via MiXCR and lists one record per CDR3 protein. The sample carries 700,000 or so distinct CDR3 sequences, over 8.5% recorded once. Separately, the same data were catalogued under a study of yellow fever vaccine responses in identical twins.

The specimen sequenced was PBMCs. This TCR came from a woman between 18 and 29 years old in good health. The V gene is TRBV4-3, the J gene TRBJ2-7; 8 bases align to TRBD1. CDR3 amino acids: CASSHDRGYEQYF. The CDR3 bases are TGCGCCAGCAGCCACGACAGGGGCTACGAGCAGTACTTC.